This T cell receptor beta chain was sequenced in a study of blood T cell repertoires in COVID-19. The wider study: T cells, B-cell-depleted T cells, or PBMCs supplied cDNA or gDNA.

As handled by the study authors: Estimation of nucleated cell counts was performed using reference gene primer amplification. Measured with immunoSEQ multiplex PCR; TCRdb has only the in-frame clones, and not every one. V, J and clone size reflect that table, while D and trimming were determined from the DNA. The sample contains about 310,000 clones, nearly 90% of which appear only once. During active infection, Seattle patients enrolled and were then monitored through disease. Trimming at V came to 3 bases and at J to 2 bases, leaving 8 bases not matched to a gene. This CDR3 is built from 15 residues. Germline loops: CDR1 DFQATT, CDR2 SNEGSKA (reference sequence).

This clonotype originated in a middle-aged woman with COVID-19, enrolled during active disease. The chain employs TRBV20-1 and TRBJ2-7; 9 nucleotides align to TRBD1. The sequenced sample was peripheral blood. CDR3 sequence: CSASPGQGIPYEQYF. In DNA form, the CDR3 reads TGCAGTGCTAGTCCCGGACAGGGGATTCCCTACGAGCAGTACTTC.